The next 29 T cell receptor beta chains were all read from a single sample in a study of naive and memory T cell subsets. For blood and skin samples, reverse transcription used TCR alpha and beta constant primers. TCRdb called the UMI-ligation and nested PCR reads again in MiXCR, with one record for every CDR3 protein. The sample holds 15,000 to 20,000 distinct CDR3 sequences, 7.5% to 10% seen once. The treatment denotes: skin biopsy from PPD injection site in Mantoux-positive individual. Reverse transcription used DNase-treated unsorted total RNA, aiming for roughly 1 to 1,100 ng. This specimen was skin, taken from a tuberculin skin test site. All receptors come from an adult in good health.

Regarding this clonotype: A single base separates this from a much larger clone, so it may be a read error. This sequence joins TRBV7-8 and TRBJ2-7; 11 bases fit TRBD2. Germline CDR1 and CDR2: SGHVS and FQNEAQ. CDR3 size: 15 residues. CDR3 DNA sequence: TGTGCCAACAGCCTCACTAGCGGGAGTACCTACGAGCAGTACTTC. It yields the protein CANSLTSGSTYEQYF. Together with reference TRBV7-8 and TRBJ2-7, the CDR3 gives the full variable domain: GAGVSQSPRYKVAKRGQDVALRCDPISGHVSLFWYQQALGQGPEFLTYFQNEAQLDKSGLPSDRFFAERPEGSVSTLKIQRTQQEDSAVYLCANSLTSGSTYEQYFGPGTRLTVT.

This clonotype was observed at least ten times. The chain employs TRBV6-6 and TRBJ2-1, with 15 bases fitting TRBD2. Germline assignment: CDR1 MNHNY and CDR2 SVGAGI (reference sequence). The CDR3 loop spans 18 amino acids. Trimming at V came to 6 bases and at J to 1 base, leaving 7 bases not matched to a gene. CDR3 protein: CASSWTSGRADSYNEQFF. CDR3 DNA: TGTGCCAGCAGCTGGACTAGCGGGAGGGCCGATTCCTACAATGAGCAGTTCTTC.

A few counts support this clonotype. The chain is built from TRBV20-1 and TRBJ2-7; D perhaps matches TRBD2 (6 bases). Trimming removed 6 bases at V and 3 bases at J, with 12 bases between. Germline V gene data show CDR1 as DFQATT and CDR2 as SNEGSKA (reference sequence). This CDR3 contains 12 residues. The CDR3 protein is CSAHREYYEQYF. DNA of the CDR3: TGCAGTGCCCATCGGGAGTACTACGAGCAGTACTTC.

This clonotype appeared many times. The rearrangement joins TRBV2 to TRBJ1-1; D might be TRBD1 (5 bases). Germline CDR1 is SNHLY and CDR2 is FYNNEI. This CDR3 comprises 13 residues. Trimming removed 7 bases from V and 1 base from J, with 10 bases in between. DNA of the CDR3: TGTGCCAGCATGGCAGGGCCGAACACTGAAGCTTTCTTT. Protein product: CASMAGPNTEAFF. Full variable domain (outside the CDR3, taken from reference TRBV2 and TRBJ1-1): EPEVTQTPSHQVTQMGQEVILRCVPISNHLYFYWYRQILGQKVEFLVSFYNNEISEKSEIFDDQFSVERPDGSNFTLKIRSTKLEDSAMYFCASMAGPNTEAFFGQGTRLTVV.

This clonotype showed up many times. This rearrangement joins TRBV29-1 to TRBJ2-2, with D unclear. The CDR3 is 12 amino acids. The V and J ends lost 6 bases and 5 bases respectively, with 10 bases between them. The germline CDR1 and CDR2 sequences are SQVTM and ANQGSEA. The CDR3 DNA sequence: TGCAGCGTCATTAAATCAACCGGGGAGCTGTTTTTT. Protein sequence: CSVIKSTGELFF.

By proportion, this clonotype is medium-sized (0.01 to 0.1%). The gene calls are TRBV20-1 and TRBJ2-1; 13 bases align to TRBD2. The CDR3 has 15 amino acids. J lost 4 bases, V lost 1 base, and 1 base had no gene match. Germline loops: CDR1 DFQATT, CDR2 SNEGSKA (reference sequence). The CDR3 spells CSARGTSGGYNEQFF. For the CDR3, the DNA is TGCAGTGCTAGAGGGACTAGCGGGGGATACAATGAGCAGTTCTTC.

This clonotype is termed medium-sized (0.01 to 0.1%). The J gene is TRBJ2-7, the V gene TRBV6-2 or TRBV6-3, with 11 bases aligning to TRBD1. CDR1 and CDR2 from the germline V gene are MNHEY and SVGEGT. Germline trimming cut 4 bases from V and 6 bases from J; bases unmatched to any gene: 8. The CDR3 covers 15 residues. The CDR3 loop reads CASSSGQGDVSEQYF. In nucleotides, the CDR3 is TGTGCCAGCAGTTCGGGACAGGGGGATGTCTCCGAGCAGTACTTC.

The chain employs TRBV5-1 and TRBJ1-2; possibly TRBD1 for D (5 bases). V was shortened by 5 bases and J by 3 bases, with 11 bases between the two germline ends. The CDR3 has 13 residues. Germline values: CDR1 SGHRS, CDR2 YFSETQ. CDR3 DNA sequence: TGCGCCAGCAGTTTGAGGGGTGACTATGGCTACACCTTC. Protein product: CASSLRGDYGYTF.

Sample share makes this clonotype medium-sized (0.01 to 0.1%). The J gene is TRBJ1-4, the V gene TRBV12-2; no check of the table's D call, TRBD1, against the DNA was made. TRBV12-2 counts as a pseudogene. This CDR3 is 16 amino acids long. CDR3 bases: TGTGCAAGTCGCTCCGAAACAGGGTGGAATAATGAAAAACTGTTTTTT. This gives the protein CASRSETGWNNEKLFF.

V is TRBV7-9 and J is TRBJ1-6; no definite D call. Germline-derived CDR1 and CDR2 are SEHNR and FQNEAQ (reference sequence). The ends were cut back, 2 bases at V and 5 bases at J, with 10 bases in the middle. CDR3 size: 15 residues. The CDR3 region has the DNA TGTGCCAGCAGCTTATCTGGCTTCAATAATTCACCCCTCCACTTT. As protein: CASSLSGFNNSPLHF. The full variable domain, in which reference TRBV7-9 and TRBJ1-6 provide the parts outside the CDR3, is DTGVSQNPRHKITKRGQNVTFRCDPISEHNRLYWYRQTLGQGPEFLTYFQNEAQLEKSRLLSDRFSAERPKGSFSTLEIQRTEQGDSAMYLCASSLSGFNNSPLHFGNGTRLTVT.

This clonotype turned up a few times. This chain uses TRBV11-2 with TRBJ2-7; D might be TRBD1 or TRBD2, each matching 5 bases. V was pared by 3 bases and J by 0 bases, with 15 bases between. The CDR3 sequence is 16 residues long. Germline V lookup: CDR1 SGHAT, CDR2 FQNNGV. The CDR3 here is CASSFGDARSSYEQYF. CDR3 coding DNA: TGTGCCAGCAGCTTTGGGGACGCCCGAAGCTCCTACGAGCAGTACTTC.

This clonotype occurred a few times. The chain links TRBV7-2 to TRBJ1-6, with a possible D match to TRBD1 (6 bases). Germline CDR1 reads SGHTA; CDR2 reads FQGNSA. Trimming removed 7 bases from V and 8 bases from J, with 15 bases in between. The CDR3 sequence is 14 residues long. CDR3 coding DNA: TGTGCCAGCACCTATGGGGGCATTTATTCACCCCTCCACTTT. It specifies CASTYGGIYSPLHF.

This clonotype was seen a handful of times. The CDR3 sequence: CAISRGGAREQYF. The CDR3 DNA is TGTGCCATCAGTAGGGGGGGGGCGAGGGAGCAGTACTTC. V usage is TRBV10-3 and J usage is TRBJ2-7; possible D gene TRBD2, 7 bases. Germline CDR1 and CDR2: ENHRY and SYGVKD. Trimming shortened V by 5 bases and J by 7 bases, and 15 bases separated the two germline ends. This CDR3 is built from 13 residues.

By sample fraction, this clonotype is medium-sized. The V call is TRBV20-1, the J call TRBJ2-7, with 8 nucleotides matching TRBD1. J was trimmed by 3 bases and V by 5 bases; bases with no gene match: 6. Germline V gene data show CDR1 as DFQATT and CDR2 as SNEGSKA (reference sequence). CDR3 length: 13 amino acids. This CDR3 is CSAGQGSYYEQYF. For the CDR3, the DNA is TGCAGTGCTGGACAGGGTAGTTACTACGAGCAGTACTTC.

This clonotype was detected many times. The gene calls are TRBV7-9 and TRBJ2-1; D is possibly TRBD1 (6 bases). This CDR3 is built from 15 residues. Trimming removed 2 bases from V and 4 bases from J, with 12 bases in between. Looked up from germline, CDR1 is SEHNR and CDR2 is FQNEAQ (reference sequence). This CDR3 reads CASSLQQGRYNEQFF. Here the CDR3 DNA reads TGTGCCAGCAGCTTACAACAGGGAAGATACAATGAGCAGTTCTTC.

This clonotype appeared a few times. The chain couples TRBV11-2 to TRBJ2-3; D remains ambiguous. CDR1 and CDR2 from the germline V gene are SGHAT and FQNNGV. V was pared by 1 base and J by 0 bases, with 11 bases between. The CDR3 consists of 16 residues. The CDR3 protein is CASSLVGPLSTDTQYF. CDR3 bases: TGTGCCAGCAGCTTAGTGGGCCCGCTCAGCACAGATACGCAGTATTTT.

This clonotype showed up many times. This chain connects TRBV20-1 to TRBJ2-5; 9 positions match TRBD2. This CDR3 has 17 amino acids. Germline CDR1 and CDR2: DFQATT and SNEGSKA (reference sequence). J gave up 4 bases and V 2 bases, and 14 bases lay outside the gene matches. The CDR3 coding sequence is TGCAGTGCTAGATCGGCCCAGGGGCGGGAGGGCCGAGAGACCCAGTACTTC. As protein: CSARSAQGREGRETQYF.

In its sample, this clonotype is medium-sized. The gene calls are TRBV20-1 and TRBJ2-1, with 14 nucleotides matching TRBD2. CDR3 length equals 15 residues. The germline CDR1 and CDR2 sequences are DFQATT and SNEGSKA (reference sequence). V was pared by 5 bases and J by 5 bases, with 5 bases of the junction left unmatched. The CDR3 bases are TGCAGTGCTTTTTCGGGACTAGCGGGAGACAATGAGCAGTTCTTC. This codes for CSAFSGLAGDNEQFF.

By sample fraction, this clonotype is medium-sized (0.01 to 0.1%). This sequence joins TRBV20-1 and TRBJ2-3, with D possibly called TRBD1 or TRBD2 (5 bases each). The CDR3 spans 14 residues. Trimming shortened V by 2 bases and J by 4 bases, and 13 bases separated the two germline ends. Germline values: CDR1 DFQATT, CDR2 SNEGSKA (reference sequence). CDR3 nucleotide sequence: TGCAGTGCTAGATACGGGGCCGCCGCAGATACGCAGTATTTT. Encoded protein: CSARYGAAADTQYF.

Ten or more counts support this clonotype. This rearrangement joins TRBV7-6 to TRBJ2-3; 7 bases agree with TRBD2. This CDR3 contains 18 residues. V was clipped by 2 bases and J by 0 bases; unmatched bases: 11. CDR1 is SGHVS and CDR2 is FNYEAQ in the germline V gene. This CDR3 is CASSLRPDRDYSTDTQYF. The DNA for the CDR3 is TGTGCCAGCAGCTTAAGGCCGGACCGGGACTACAGCACAGATACGCAGTATTTT.

This clonotype was counted only a few times. V usage is TRBV6-5 and J usage is TRBJ2-7; D gene unclear. The V and J ends lost 2 bases and 0 bases respectively, with 5 bases between them. Per germline, CDR1 MNHEY and CDR2 SVGAGI. CDR3 size: 13 residues. The CDR3 here is CASSYGPSYEQYF. The CDR3 DNA reads TGTGCCAGCAGTTACGGTCCCTCCTACGAGCAGTACTTC.

This clonotype was detected many times. V and J are TRBV5-6 and TRBJ1-1; D gene unclear. Germline lookup yields CDR1 SGHDT and CDR2 YYEEEE. The germline V and J ends were trimmed by 5 bases and 4 bases, with 18 bases remaining between them. The CDR3 totals 15 residues. The DNA for the CDR3 is TGTGCCAGCAGACGCGTCGGCGGGGAATCCACTGAAGCTTTCTTT. Translation: CASRRVGGESTEAFF.

This clonotype was counted a few times. The chain carries TRBV9 and TRBJ2-1, with 10 bases fitting TRBD2. There are 15 residues in the CDR3. Looked up from germline, CDR1 is SGDLS and CDR2 is YYNGEE. V lost 4 bases, J lost 5 bases, and 6 bases stayed unmatched. CDR3 nucleotide sequence: TGTGCCAGCAGCCCACGGACTAGCGGTAACAATGAGCAGTTCTTC. As protein: CASSPRTSGNNEQFF. Combining the CDR3 with reference TRBV9 and TRBJ2-1 gives the whole variable domain DSGVTQTPKHLITATGQRVTLRCSPRSGDLSVYWYQQSLDQGLQFLIQYYNGEERAKGNILERFSAQQFPDLHSELNLSSLELGDSALYFCASSPRTSGNNEQFFGPGTRLTVL.

This chain joins TRBV7-9 and TRBJ1-1; 10 nucleotides line up with TRBD1. This CDR3 has 17 amino acids. In germline, CDR1 is SEHNR, CDR2 FQNEAQ (reference sequence). Losses at the gene ends were 5 bases for V and 1 base for J; bases not matched to a gene: 10. CDR3 coding DNA: TGTGCCAGCAGCCCGACAGGACAGGGGGGGAGGAACACTGAAGCTTTCTTT. It is translated as CASSPTGQGGRNTEAFF.

This clonotype was recorded a few times. The V gene is TRBV20-1, the J gene TRBJ1-2; TRBD1 matches 9 bases. The V gene end was trimmed by 6 bases and the J gene end by 7 bases; junction bases not matched to a gene: 6. Germline V gives CDR1 DFQATT, CDR2 SNEGSKA (reference sequence). This CDR3 has 12 amino acids. This CDR3 is CSAGGQGRGYTF. The CDR3, as DNA: TGCAGTGCGGGGGGACAGGGTCGTGGCTACACCTTC.

This clonotype was observed at least ten times. The V and J genes are TRBV7-2 and TRBJ2-2, with 13 bases matching TRBD2. The CDR3 length is 17 residues. Germline CDR1 and CDR2: SGHTA and FQGNSA. The V segment lost 0 bases and the J segment 3 bases; nucleotides outside the gene matches: 1. The CDR3 loop is CASSLALAGGYTGELFF. The DNA of the CDR3 is TGTGCCAGCAGCTTAGCACTAGCGGGAGGGTACACCGGGGAGCTGTTTTTT.

This clonotype came up many times. V is TRBV9 and J is TRBJ2-4; TRBD2 matches 8 bases. CDR1 SGDLS and CDR2 YYNGEE come from the germline V gene. The CDR3 runs 16 residues. Trimming at V came to 2 bases and at J to 5 bases, leaving 9 bases not matched to a gene. The CDR3 loop reads CASSVRSSGIENIQYF. The CDR3 DNA sequence: TGTGCCAGCAGCGTTAGAAGTAGCGGGATCGAAAACATTCAGTACTTC.

Many counts were recorded for this clonotype. The chain links TRBV7-2 to TRBJ1-5; weak D call: TRBD1 (5 bases). V lost 8 bases and J 6 bases, leaving 11 bases between the germline ends. This CDR3 contains 12 residues. The germline V gene has CDR1 SGHTA and CDR2 FQGNSA. CDR3 DNA sequence: TGTGCCAGCGAGGGGCGAGGTCAGCCCCAGCATTTT. It encodes CASEGRGQPQHF.

This clonotype is categorized as medium-sized (0.01 to 0.1%). The chain couples TRBV20-1 to TRBJ2-1; TRBD1 or TRBD2 may be the D gene (7 bases each). The germline V gene has CDR1 DFQATT and CDR2 SNEGSKA (reference sequence). V lost 8 bases, J lost 4 bases, and 15 bases lay in between. CDR3 length: 13 residues. The CDR3 DNA sequence: TGCAGTCTCCAGGGGGGGGCATACAATGAGCAGTTCTTC. Its protein is CSLQGGAYNEQFF.